This is a list of T cell receptor beta chains from one sample in a study of control samples from healthy donors and cancer patients. Libraries were prepared by immunoSEQ multiplex PCR; TCRdb keeps only in-frame clonotypes and omits some of them. This table holds under 200,000 clones, 85% to 95% found once. Sequenced: blood. All receptors derive from a woman aged 40-49 years in good health. Both conserved end residues are trimmed from each CDR3. The order of the fields is J gene, V gene, CDR3 protein.

TRBJ1-2,TRBV10-3,ATRIQPANYGYT
TRBJ1-1,TRBV11-2,ASSRDRGMNTEAF
TRBJ1-3,TRBV5-1,ASSLRIGGSGNTIY
TRBJ1-2,TRBV5-1,ASSFQPGQGSYYHGYT
TRBJ2-6,TRBV24-1,ATSDSDSNVLT
TRBJ2-7,TRBV3-1/TRBV3-2,ASSPTGEPSYEQY
TRBJ2-1,TRBV5-6,ASSLAQGTLQF
TRBJ1-4,TRBV10-3,AISDSDNVGHEKLF
TRBJ1-1,TRBV2,ASSEGGQGVNTEAF
TRBJ1-4,TRBV18,ASSLNQRQPNEKLF
TRBJ1-2,TRBV5-1,ASSLDGFYGGYT
TRBJ2-7,TRBV27,ASSLRQGTYEQY
TRBJ1-4,TRBV27,ASSSLGGTGVEKLF
TRBJ1-5,TRBV7-3,ASSATGLNQPQH